Each of the 15 T cell receptor beta chains below was sequenced from the same sample in a study of T cell responses to AZD1222 COVID-19 vaccine. The method was immunoSEQ multiplex PCR; TCRdb's version includes in-frame clones alone and lacks a portion of them. The profile shows 180,000 or so clones, 70% to 90% of them singletons. Sequenced material: peripheral blood, taken 28 days after the second dose of the MenACWY control vaccine. The receptors derive from an adult who received the MenACWY meningococcal vaccine as a control.

J is TRBJ2-5 and V is TRBV6-2 or TRBV6-3, with D perhaps assigned TRBD1 or TRBD2 (5 bases each). Trimming stripped 1 base from V and 8 bases from J, with 11 bases between. Germline V gives CDR1 MNHEY, CDR2 SVGEGT. This CDR3 has 13 residues. The CDR3 nucleotides read TGTGCCAGCAGTTACTGGGGACGGGAAACCCAGTACTTC. The encoded protein is CASSYWGRETQYF.

V and J are TRBV6-2 or TRBV6-3 and TRBJ2-6; 10 nucleotides agree with TRBD1. V trimming: 6 bases; J trimming: 3 bases; junction bases outside the gene matches: 5. The CDR3 runs 16 residues. Germline V gene lookup returns CDR1 MNHEY and CDR2 SVGEGT. Here the CDR3 DNA reads TGTGCCAGCAGCCGGGACAGGGGAGATGGGGCCAACGTCCTGACTTTC. Translated, it gives CASSRDRGDGANVLTF.

The CDR3 bases are TGCGCCAGCAGCCAATCCGGGACTACCTCCTACAATGAGCAGTTCTTC. It specifies CASSQSGTTSYNEQFF. This chain uses TRBV4-3 with TRBJ2-1; TRBD2 matches 7 bases. CDR1 and CDR2 (germline): LGHNA, YSLEER. Unmatched junction bases numbered 4, after V lost 2 bases and J lost 0 bases. The CDR3 has 16 amino acids.

The genes are TRBV5-6 and TRBJ2-7; either TRBD1 or TRBD2 may supply D (5 bases each). The CDR3 contains 13 residues. V shed 2 bases and J shed 3 bases, with 9 bases lying between them. Germline CDR1 and CDR2: SGHDT and YYEEEE. In nucleotides, the CDR3 is TGTGCCAGCAGCTTCGGGACCAACTACGAGCAGTACTTC. Translated: CASSFGTNYEQYF.

The chain carries TRBV5-1 and TRBJ1-3; D unresolved. CDR3 length equals 14 residues. The germline V gene encodes CDR1 SGHRS and CDR2 YFSETQ. Deletions cut 5 bases from V and 7 bases from J, with 16 bases between. The DNA of the CDR3 is TGCGCCAGCAGTCTTCCAGAGACTTACAACACCATATATTTT. Translation: CASSLPETYNTIYF.

The V call is TRBV19, the J call TRBJ2-2, with 7 bases fitting TRBD1. Trimming cost V 10 bases and J 2 bases; bases outside gene matches: 4. This CDR3 is built from 13 residues. Germline V CDR1 and CDR2: LNHDA, SQIVND (reference sequence). CDR3 coding DNA: TGTGCCATTAGGGACAGTAACACCGGGGAGCTGTTTTTT. This sequence encodes CAIRDSNTGELFF.

The chain is built from TRBV30 and TRBJ1-2; tentatively, D is TRBD1 (5 bases). Trimming stripped 0 bases from V and 8 bases from J, with 10 bases between. Germline V gene data show CDR1 as GTSNPN and CDR2 as SVGIG (reference sequence). This CDR3 has 12 amino acids. For the CDR3, the DNA is TGTGCCTGGAGTGTATTTGGGGGAGGCTACACCTTC. Residues: CAWSVFGGGYTF.

V gene TRBV5-4 combines with J gene TRBJ1-1; TRBD1 matches 7 bases. Germline V gives CDR1 SGHNT, CDR2 YYREEE (reference sequence). CDR3 size: 15 residues. V lost 4 bases to trimming and J lost 0 bases; unmatched junction nucleotides: 6. The CDR3 sequence: CASSLTGTLNTEAFF. Here the CDR3 DNA reads TGTGCCAGCAGCCTGACAGGGACCTTGAACACTGAAGCTTTCTTT.

This chain links TRBV2 with TRBJ2-7, with D perhaps TRBD2 (6 bases). Trimming pared 4 bases from V and 2 bases from J, leaving 12 bases between. The CDR3 is 14 residues long. Germline assignment: CDR1 SNHLY and CDR2 FYNNEI. CDR3 amino acids: CASSGGRRTYEQYF. The DNA for the CDR3 is TGTGCCAGCAGTGGGGGGAGGCGAACCTACGAGCAGTACTTC. The variable domain in full, completed from reference TRBV2 and TRBJ2-7, reads EPEVTQTPSHQVTQMGQEVILRCVPISNHLYFYWYRQILGQKVEFLVSFYNNEISEKSEIFDDQFSVERPDGSNFTLKIRSTKLEDSAMYFCASSGGRRTYEQYFGPGTRLTVT.

The chain couples TRBV9 to TRBJ1-2; D is ambiguous. Trimming removed 0 bases from V and 1 base from J, with 13 bases in between. Germline V gives CDR1 SGDLS, CDR2 YYNGEE. This CDR3 is built from 16 residues. CDR3 sequence: CASSVGLEPVNYGYTF. CDR3 bases: TGTGCCAGCAGCGTAGGACTGGAACCCGTTAACTATGGCTACACCTTC.

The chain carries TRBV30 and TRBJ2-1; perhaps TRBD2 as D (5 bases). The CDR3 has 16 residues. Looked up from germline, CDR1 is GTSNPN and CDR2 is SVGIG (reference sequence). Trimming stripped 1 base from V and 2 bases from J, with 15 bases between. CDR3 DNA sequence: TGTGCCTGGAGTGATATAGCGACCACTCCCTACAATGAGCAGTTCTTC. It codes for CAWSDIATTPYNEQFF.

The chain carries TRBV5-4 and TRBJ1-1; D is ambiguous. The CDR3 loop spans 13 amino acids. From germline, CDR1 is SGHNT and CDR2 YYREEE (reference sequence). V lost 4 bases to trimming and J lost 0 bases, with 7 bases between them. As DNA, the CDR3 is TGTGCCAGCAGCGGTGGGATGAACACTGAAGCTTTCTTT. Translated: CASSGGMNTEAFF.

The chain employs TRBV9 and TRBJ2-1; D gene unclear. Germline loops: CDR1 SGDLS, CDR2 YYNGEE. The length of the CDR3 is 15 residues. Trimming left V 0 bases short and J 2 bases short, with 9 bases between. The CDR3 reads CASSVALTPYNEQFF. The CDR3 DNA reads TGTGCCAGCAGCGTAGCCCTTACTCCCTACAATGAGCAGTTCTTC. The whole variable domain, remainder taken from reference TRBV9 and TRBJ2-1, is DSGVTQTPKHLITATGQRVTLRCSPRSGDLSVYWYQQSLDQGLQFLIQYYNGEERAKGNILERFSAQQFPDLHSELNLSSLELGDSALYFCASSVALTPYNEQFFGPGTRLTVL.

The chain uses TRBV28 and TRBJ1-4; no firm D call. Germline CDR1 is MDHEN and CDR2 is SYDVKM. CDR3 length equals 14 residues. Trimming left V 7 bases short and J 8 bases short, with 17 bases between. CDR3 bases: TGTGCCAGCACCGCACAACCGGAAATGGAAAAACTGTTTTTT. Residues: CASTAQPEMEKLFF.

The chain carries TRBV2 and TRBJ1-6; D remains unclear. V shed 8 bases and J shed 13 bases, with 18 bases lying between them. Germline CDR1 reads SNHLY; CDR2 reads FYNNEI. This CDR3 comprises 13 residues. This chain's CDR3 is CASARAPASPLHF. CDR3 bases: TGTGCCAGCGCCCGGGCCCCTGCGTCTCCCCTCCACTTT.